The source of this T cell receptor beta chain is a study of blood T cell repertoires in COVID-19. The assay was immunoSEQ multiplex PCR, and TCRdb's table has in-frame clones only and misses some. The sample has about 360,000 clones, 65% to 90% seen once. The CDR3 runs to 17 residues. Germline trimming cut 2 bases from V and 5 bases from J; bases unmatched to any gene: 11. CDR1 and CDR2 (germline): KGHDR, SFDVKD. This chain uses TRBV24-1 with TRBJ2-5; 9 nucleotides line up with TRBD1. The material sequenced was peripheral blood. The receptor comes from a woman aged 60-75 years with COVID-19, enrolled during active disease. The CDR3 sequence: CATSDWGQGIDAETQYF. The CDR3 nucleotides read TGTGCCACCAGTGATTGGGGACAGGGTATTGACGCGGAGACCCAGTACTTC.